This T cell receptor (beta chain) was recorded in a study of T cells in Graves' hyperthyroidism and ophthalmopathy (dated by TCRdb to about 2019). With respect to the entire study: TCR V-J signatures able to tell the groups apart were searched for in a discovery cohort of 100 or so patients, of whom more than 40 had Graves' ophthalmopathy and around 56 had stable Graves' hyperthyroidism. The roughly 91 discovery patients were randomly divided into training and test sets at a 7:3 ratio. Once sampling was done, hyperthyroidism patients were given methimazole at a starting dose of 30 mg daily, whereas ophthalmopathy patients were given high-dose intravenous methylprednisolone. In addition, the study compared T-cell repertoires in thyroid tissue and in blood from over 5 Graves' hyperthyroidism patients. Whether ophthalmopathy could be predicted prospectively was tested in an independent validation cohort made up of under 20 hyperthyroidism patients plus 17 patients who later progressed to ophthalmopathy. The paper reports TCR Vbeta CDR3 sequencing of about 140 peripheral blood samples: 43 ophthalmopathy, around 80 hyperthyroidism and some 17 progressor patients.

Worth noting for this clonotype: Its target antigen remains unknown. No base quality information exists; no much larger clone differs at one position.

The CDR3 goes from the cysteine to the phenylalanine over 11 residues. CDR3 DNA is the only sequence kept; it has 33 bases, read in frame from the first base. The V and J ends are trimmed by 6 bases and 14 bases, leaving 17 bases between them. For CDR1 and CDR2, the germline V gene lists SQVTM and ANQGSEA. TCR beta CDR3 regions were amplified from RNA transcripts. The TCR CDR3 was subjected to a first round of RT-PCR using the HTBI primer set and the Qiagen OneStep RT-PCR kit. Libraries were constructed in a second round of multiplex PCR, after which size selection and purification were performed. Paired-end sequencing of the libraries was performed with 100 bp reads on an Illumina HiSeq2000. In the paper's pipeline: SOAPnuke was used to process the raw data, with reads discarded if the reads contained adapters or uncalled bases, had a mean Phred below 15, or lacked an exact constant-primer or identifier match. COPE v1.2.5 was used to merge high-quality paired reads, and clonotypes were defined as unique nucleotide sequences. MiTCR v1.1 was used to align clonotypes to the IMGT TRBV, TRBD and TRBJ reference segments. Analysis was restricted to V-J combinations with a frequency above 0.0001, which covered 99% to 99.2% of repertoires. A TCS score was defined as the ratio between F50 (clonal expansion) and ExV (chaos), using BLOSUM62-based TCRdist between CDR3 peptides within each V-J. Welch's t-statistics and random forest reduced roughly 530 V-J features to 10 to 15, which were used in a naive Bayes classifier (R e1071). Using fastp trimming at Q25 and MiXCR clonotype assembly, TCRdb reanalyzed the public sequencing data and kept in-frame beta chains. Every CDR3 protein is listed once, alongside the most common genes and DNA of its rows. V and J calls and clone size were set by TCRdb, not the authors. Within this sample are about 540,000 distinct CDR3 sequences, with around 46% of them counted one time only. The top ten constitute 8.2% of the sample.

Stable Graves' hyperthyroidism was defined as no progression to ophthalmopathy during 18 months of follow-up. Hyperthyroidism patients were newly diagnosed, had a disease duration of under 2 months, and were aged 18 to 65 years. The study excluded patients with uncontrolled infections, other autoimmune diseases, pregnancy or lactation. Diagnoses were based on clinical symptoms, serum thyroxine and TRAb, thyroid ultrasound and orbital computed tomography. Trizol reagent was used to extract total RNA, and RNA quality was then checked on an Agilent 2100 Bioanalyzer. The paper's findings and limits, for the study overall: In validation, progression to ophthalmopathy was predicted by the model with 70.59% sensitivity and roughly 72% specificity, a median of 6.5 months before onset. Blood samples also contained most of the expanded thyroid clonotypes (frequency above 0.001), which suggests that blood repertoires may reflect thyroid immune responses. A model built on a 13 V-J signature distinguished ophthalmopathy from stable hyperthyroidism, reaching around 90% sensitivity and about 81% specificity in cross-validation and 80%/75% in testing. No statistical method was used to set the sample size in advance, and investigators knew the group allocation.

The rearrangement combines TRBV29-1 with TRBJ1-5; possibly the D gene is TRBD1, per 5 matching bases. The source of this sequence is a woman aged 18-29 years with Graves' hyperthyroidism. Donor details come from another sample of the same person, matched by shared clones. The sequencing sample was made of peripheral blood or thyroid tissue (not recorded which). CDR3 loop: CSVEGQNYEHF. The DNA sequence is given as TGCAGCGTGGAGGGGCAGAACTACGAGCATTTT. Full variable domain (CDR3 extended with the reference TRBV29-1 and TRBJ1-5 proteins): SAVISQKPSRDICQRGTSLTIQCQVDSQVTMMFWYRQQPGQSLTLIATANQGSEATYESGFVIDKFPISRPNLTFSTLTVSNMSPEDSSIYLCSVEGQNYEHFGDGTRLSIL.